This entry concerns a single T cell receptor (beta chain). Its antigen is still unknown. The data derive from a study of shared clonotypes between healthy human individuals. Study at large: For every donor, three CD4 naive, three CD4 memory, two CD8 naive and one CD8 memory plates were used. Study-wide findings and caveats: In general, naive subsets displayed greater estimated richness than memory subsets did. The sharing of 5% to 6.5% of naive CD4 clonotypes was seen across a handful of donors.

Germline V gene lookup returns CDR1 MNHEY and CDR2 SMNVEV (reference sequence). The junction had 6 bases not matched to a gene; V was cut back by 6 bases and J by 6 bases. The CDR3 has 14 residues. Method: immunoSEQ multiplex PCR; TCRdb's copy keeps in-frame clones and lacks some. The sample has nearly 2 million clones; just under 95% are singletons. Only CD45RO-negative cells positively selected for CCR7 counted as naive CD8 cells, so terminally differentiated effector memory CD45RA+ cells were excluded. Caucasian adults living in Nashville, Tennessee, provided all samples. This sequence originates from a man between 18 and 35 years old in good health. Material: naive CD8+ T cells sorted from blood. This chain joins TRBV27 and TRBJ1-3; TRBD1 agrees at 9 bases. CDR3 loop: CASRVTGGQNTIYF. CDR3 in DNA: TGTGCCAGCAGAGTGACAGGGGGGCAAAACACCATATATTTT.